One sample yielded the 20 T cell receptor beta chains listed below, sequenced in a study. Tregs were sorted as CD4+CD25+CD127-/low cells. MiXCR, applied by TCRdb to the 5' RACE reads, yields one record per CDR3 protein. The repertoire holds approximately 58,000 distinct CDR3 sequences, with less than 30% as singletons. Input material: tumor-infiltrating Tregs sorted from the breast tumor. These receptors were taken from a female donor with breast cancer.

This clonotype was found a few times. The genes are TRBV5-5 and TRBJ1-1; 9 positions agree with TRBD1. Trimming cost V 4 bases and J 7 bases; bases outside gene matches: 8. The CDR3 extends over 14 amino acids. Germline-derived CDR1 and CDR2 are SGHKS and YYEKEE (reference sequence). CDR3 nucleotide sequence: TGTGCCAGCAGCGTAGGACAGGGGAGAGATGAAGCTTTCTTT. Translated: CASSVGQGRDEAFF.

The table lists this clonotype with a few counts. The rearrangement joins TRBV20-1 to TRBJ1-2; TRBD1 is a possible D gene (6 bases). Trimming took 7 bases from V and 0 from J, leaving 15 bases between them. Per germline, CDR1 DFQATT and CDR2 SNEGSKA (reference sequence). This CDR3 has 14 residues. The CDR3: CSDNRQASNYGYTF. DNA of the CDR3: TGCAGTGACAACCGACAGGCCTCTAACTATGGCTACACCTTC.

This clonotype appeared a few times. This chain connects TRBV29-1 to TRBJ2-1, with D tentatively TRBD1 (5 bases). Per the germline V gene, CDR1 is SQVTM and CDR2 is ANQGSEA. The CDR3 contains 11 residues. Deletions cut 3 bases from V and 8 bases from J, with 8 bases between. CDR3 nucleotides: TGCAGCGTTGACCAGGGCGATGAGCAGTTCTTC. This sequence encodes CSVDQGDEQFF.

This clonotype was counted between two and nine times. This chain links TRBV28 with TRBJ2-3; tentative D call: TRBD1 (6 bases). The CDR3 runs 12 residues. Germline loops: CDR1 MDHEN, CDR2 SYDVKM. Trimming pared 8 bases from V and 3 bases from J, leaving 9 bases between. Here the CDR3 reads CASEDRTDTQYF. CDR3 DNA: TGTGCCAGCGAGGACAGAACAGATACGCAGTATTTT.

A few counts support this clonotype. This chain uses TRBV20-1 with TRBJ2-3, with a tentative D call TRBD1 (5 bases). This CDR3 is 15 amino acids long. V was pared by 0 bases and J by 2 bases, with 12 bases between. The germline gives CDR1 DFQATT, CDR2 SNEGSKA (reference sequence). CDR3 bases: TGCAGTGCTAGAGATGGGGCCAGAAACACAGATACGCAGTATTTT. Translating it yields CSARDGARNTDTQYF.

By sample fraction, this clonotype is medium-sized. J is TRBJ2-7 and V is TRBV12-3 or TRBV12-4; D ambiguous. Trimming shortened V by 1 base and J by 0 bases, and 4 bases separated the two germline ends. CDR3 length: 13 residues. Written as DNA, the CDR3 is TGTGCCAGCAGTTTAGTCTTCTCCTACGAGCAGTACTTC. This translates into CASSLVFSYEQYF.

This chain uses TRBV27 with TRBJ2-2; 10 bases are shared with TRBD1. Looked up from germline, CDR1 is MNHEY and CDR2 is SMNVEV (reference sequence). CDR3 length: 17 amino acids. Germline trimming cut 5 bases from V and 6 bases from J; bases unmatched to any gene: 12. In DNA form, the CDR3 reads TGTGCCAGCAGTCCCTCGAGGACAGGGGGTAGTGCCGGGGAGCTGTTTTTT. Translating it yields CASSPSRTGGSAGELFF.

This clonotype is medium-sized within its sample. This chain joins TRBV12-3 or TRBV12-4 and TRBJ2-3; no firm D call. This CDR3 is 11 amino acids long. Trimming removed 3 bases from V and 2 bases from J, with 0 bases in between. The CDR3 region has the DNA TGTGCCAGCAGTTTCACAGATACGCAGTATTTT. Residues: CASSFTDTQYF.

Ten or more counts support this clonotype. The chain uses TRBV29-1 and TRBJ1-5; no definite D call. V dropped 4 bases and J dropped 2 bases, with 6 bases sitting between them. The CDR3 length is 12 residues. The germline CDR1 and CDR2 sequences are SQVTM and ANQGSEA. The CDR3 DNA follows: TGCAGCGTTGGCAGTGGCAATCAGCCCCAGCATTTT. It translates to CSVGSGNQPQHF.

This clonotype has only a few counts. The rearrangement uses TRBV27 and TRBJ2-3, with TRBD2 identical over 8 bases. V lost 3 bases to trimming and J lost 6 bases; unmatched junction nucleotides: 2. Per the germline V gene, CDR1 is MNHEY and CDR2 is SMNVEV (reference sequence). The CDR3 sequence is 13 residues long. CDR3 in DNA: TGTGCCAGCAGTTTCCGGGGGGGGGATACGCAGTATTTT. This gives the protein CASSFRGGDTQYF.

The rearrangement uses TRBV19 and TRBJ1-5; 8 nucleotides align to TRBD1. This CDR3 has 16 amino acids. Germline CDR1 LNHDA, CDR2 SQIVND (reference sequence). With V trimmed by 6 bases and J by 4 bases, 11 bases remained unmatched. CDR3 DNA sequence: TGTGCCAGTAGCACTCGTCAGACAGGGGCTAATCAGCCCCAGCATTTT. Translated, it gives CASSTRQTGANQPQHF.

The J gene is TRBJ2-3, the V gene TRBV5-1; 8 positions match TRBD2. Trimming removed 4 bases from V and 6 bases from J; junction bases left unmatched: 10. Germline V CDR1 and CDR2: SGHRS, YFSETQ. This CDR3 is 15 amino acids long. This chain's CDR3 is CASSPKRGGWDTQYF. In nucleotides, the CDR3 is TGCGCCAGCAGCCCTAAACGGGGGGGTTGGGATACGCAGTATTTT.

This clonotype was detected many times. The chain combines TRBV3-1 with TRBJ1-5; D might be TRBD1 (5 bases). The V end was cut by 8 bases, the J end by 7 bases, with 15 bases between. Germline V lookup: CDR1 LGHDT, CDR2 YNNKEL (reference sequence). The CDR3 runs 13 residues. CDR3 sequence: CASQGEAGQPQHF. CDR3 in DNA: TGTGCCAGCCAGGGAGAGGCAGGGCAGCCCCAGCATTTT.

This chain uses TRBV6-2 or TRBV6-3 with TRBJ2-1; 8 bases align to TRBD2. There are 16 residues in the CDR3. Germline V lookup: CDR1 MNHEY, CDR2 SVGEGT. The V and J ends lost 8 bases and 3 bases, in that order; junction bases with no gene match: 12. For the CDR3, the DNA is TGTGCCAGCGGAAATAGCGGGGTGAGATACTACAATGAGCAGTTCTTC. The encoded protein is CASGNSGVRYYNEQFF.

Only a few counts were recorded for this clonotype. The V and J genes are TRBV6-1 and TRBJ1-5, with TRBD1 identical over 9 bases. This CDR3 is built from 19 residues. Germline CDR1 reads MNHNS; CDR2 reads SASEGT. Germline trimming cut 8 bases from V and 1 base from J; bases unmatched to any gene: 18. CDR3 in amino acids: CASGYEMRTGGLSNQPQHF. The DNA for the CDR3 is TGTGCCAGCGGGTATGAAATGCGCACAGGGGGCTTGAGCAATCAGCCCCAGCATTTT.

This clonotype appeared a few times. The CDR3, as DNA: TGTGCCAGCAGCTCCGGTTTGGATACGCAGTATTTT. Translation gives CASSSGLDTQYF. The J gene is TRBJ2-3, the V gene TRBV7-9, with D unresolved. This CDR3 contains 12 residues. CDR1 SEHNR and CDR2 FQNEAQ come from the germline V gene (reference sequence). V was pared by 4 bases and J by 6 bases, with 8 bases between.

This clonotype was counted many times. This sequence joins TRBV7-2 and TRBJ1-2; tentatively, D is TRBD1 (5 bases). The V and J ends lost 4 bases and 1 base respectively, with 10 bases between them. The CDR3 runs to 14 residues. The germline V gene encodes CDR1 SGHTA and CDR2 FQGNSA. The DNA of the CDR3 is TGTGCCAGCAGCTACCGTGACAGTAACTATGGCTACACCTTC. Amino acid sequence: CASSYRDSNYGYTF.

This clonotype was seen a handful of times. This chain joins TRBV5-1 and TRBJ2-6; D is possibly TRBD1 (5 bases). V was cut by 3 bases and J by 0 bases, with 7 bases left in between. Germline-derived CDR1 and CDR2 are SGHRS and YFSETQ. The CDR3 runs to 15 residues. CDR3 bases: TGCGCCAGCAGCTGGGGCAGCTCTGGGGCCAACGTCCTGACTTTC. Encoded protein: CASSWGSSGANVLTF.

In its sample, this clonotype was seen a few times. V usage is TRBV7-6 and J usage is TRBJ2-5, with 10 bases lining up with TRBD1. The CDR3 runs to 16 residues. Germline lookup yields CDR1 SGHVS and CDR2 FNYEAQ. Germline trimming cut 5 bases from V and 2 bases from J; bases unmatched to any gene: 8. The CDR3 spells CASSRTGQGTQETQYF. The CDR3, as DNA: TGTGCCAGCAGCCGAACGGGACAGGGGACACAAGAGACCCAGTACTTC.

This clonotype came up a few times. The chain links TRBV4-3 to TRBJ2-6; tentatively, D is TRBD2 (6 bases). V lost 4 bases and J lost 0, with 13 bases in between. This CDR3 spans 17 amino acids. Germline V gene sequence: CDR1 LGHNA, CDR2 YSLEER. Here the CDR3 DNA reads TGCGCCAGCAGCCGGACGGCGGGGAACTCTGGGGCCAACGTCCTGACTTTC. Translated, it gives CASSRTAGNSGANVLTF.